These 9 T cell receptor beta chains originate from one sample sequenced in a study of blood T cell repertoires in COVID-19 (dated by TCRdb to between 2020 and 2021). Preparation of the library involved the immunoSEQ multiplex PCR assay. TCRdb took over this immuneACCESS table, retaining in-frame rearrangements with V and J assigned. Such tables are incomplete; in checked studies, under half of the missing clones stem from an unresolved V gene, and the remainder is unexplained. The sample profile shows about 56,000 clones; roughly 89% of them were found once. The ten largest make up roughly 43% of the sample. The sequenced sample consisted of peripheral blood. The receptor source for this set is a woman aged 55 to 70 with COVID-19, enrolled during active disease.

The CDR3 DNA sequence: TGTGCCAGCTCCCAGGGGAACACTGAAGCTTTCTTT. Translation: CASSQGNTEAFF. This chain uses TRBV7-9 with TRBJ1-1; tentative D call: TRBD1 (5 bases). Germline-derived CDR1 and CDR2 are SEHNR and FQNEAQ (reference sequence). Trimming cost V 8 bases and J 1 base, with 8 bases left between them. The length of the CDR3 is 12 residues.

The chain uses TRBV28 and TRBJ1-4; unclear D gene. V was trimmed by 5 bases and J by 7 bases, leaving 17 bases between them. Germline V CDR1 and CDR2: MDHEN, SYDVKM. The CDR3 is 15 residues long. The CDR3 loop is CASSIRPEGAEKLFF. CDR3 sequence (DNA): TGTGCCAGCAGTATCCGACCGGAGGGAGCTGAAAAACTGTTTTTT. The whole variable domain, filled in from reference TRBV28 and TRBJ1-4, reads DVKVTQSSRYLVKRTGEKVFLECVQDMDHENMFWYRQDPGLGLRLIYFSYDVKMKEKGDIPEGYSVSREKKERFSLILESASTNQTSMYLCASSIRPEGAEKLFFGSGTQLSVL.

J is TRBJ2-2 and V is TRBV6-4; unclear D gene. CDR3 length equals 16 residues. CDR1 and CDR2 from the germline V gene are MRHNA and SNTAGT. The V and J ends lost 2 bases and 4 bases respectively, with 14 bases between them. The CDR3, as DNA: TGTGCCAGCAGTGACACGTCTGTCCGAGGCACCGGGGAGCTGTTTTTT. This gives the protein CASSDTSVRGTGELFF.

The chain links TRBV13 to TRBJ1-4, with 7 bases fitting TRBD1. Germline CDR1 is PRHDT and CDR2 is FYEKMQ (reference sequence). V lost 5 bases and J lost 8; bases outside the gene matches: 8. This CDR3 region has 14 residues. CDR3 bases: TGTGCCAGCAGCAACAGGGGACTCGGCGAAAAACTGTTTTTT. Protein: CASSNRGLGEKLFF.

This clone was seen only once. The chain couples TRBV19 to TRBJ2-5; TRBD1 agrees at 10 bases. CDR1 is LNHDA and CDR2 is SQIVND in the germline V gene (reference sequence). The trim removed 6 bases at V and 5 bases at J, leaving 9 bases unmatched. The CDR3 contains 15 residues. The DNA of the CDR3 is TGTGCCAGTAGCTATCAGGACAGGGGGAGCGAGACCCAGTACTTC. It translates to CASSYQDRGSETQYF.

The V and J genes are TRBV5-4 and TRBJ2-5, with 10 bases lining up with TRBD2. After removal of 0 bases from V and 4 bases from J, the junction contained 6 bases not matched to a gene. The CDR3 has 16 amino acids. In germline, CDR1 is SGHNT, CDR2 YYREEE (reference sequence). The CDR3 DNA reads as TGTGCCAGCAGCTTGGCCAAAGCGGGAGGGCCAGAGACCCAGTACTTC. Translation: CASSLAKAGGPETQYF.

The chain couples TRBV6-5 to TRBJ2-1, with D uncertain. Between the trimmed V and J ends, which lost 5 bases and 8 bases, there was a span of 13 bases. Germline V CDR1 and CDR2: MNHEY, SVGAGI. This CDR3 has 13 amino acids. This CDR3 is CASSPLGWDEQFF. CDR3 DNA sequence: TGTGCCAGCAGTCCCCTAGGCTGGGATGAGCAGTTCTTC.

The CDR3 protein is CSVDPQSGGDTQYF. The CDR3 region has the DNA TGCAGCGTTGACCCCCAGTCGGGGGGGGATACGCAGTATTTT. This chain connects TRBV29-1 to TRBJ2-3, with TRBD2 identical over 8 bases. Germline loops: CDR1 SQVTM, CDR2 ANQGSEA. Trimming at V came to 3 bases and at J to 6 bases, leaving 8 bases not matched to a gene. The CDR3 has 14 residues.

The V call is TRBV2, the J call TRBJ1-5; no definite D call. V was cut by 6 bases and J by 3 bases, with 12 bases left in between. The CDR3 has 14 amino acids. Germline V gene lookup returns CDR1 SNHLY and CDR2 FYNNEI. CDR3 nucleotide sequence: TGTGCCAGCAGCGCGGACTTTACCAATCAGCCCCAGCATTTT. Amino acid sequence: CASSADFTNQPQHF. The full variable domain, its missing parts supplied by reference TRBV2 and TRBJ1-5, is EPEVTQTPSHQVTQMGQEVILRCVPISNHLYFYWYRQILGQKVEFLVSFYNNEISEKSEIFDDQFSVERPDGSNFTLKIRSTKLEDSAMYFCASSADFTNQPQHFGDGTRLSIL.